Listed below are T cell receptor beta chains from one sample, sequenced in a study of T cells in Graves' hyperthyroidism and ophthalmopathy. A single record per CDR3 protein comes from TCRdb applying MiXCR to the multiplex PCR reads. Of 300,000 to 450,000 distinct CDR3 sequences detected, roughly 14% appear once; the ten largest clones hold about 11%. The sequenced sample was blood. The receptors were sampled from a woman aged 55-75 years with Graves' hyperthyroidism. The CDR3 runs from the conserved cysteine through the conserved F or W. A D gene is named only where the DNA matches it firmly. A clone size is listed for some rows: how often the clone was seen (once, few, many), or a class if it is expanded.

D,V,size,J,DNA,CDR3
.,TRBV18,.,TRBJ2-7,TGTGCCAGCTCACTTGGTCCGTGGGCAGCGACCTACGAGCAGTACTTC,CASSLGPWAATYEQYF
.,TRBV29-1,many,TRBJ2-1,TGCAGCGTTGAAGAAGCCGAGCGTCCACGTTTTTCCCGGAATGAGCAGTTCTTC,CSVEEAERPRFSRNEQFF
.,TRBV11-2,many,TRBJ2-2,TGTGCCAGCAGCTTATGGTCAACGGGCGGGGAGCTGTTTTTT,CASSLWSTGGELFF
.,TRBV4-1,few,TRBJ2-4,TGCGCCAGCAGCCAAGATCGCAGGACATCCGGTAACATTCAGTACTTC,CASSQDRRTSGNIQYF
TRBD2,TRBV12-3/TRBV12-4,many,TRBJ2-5,TGTGCCAGCAGCCCTTCCGGGAGGGAGACCCAGTACTTC,CASSPSGRETQYF
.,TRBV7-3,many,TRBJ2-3,TGTGCCAGCAGCTTGTATTCCTCTAGCACAGATACGCAGTATTTT,CASSLYSSSTDTQYF
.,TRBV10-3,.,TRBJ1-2,TGTGCCATCAGTGAGCCGCCCGGGGGCTACACCTTC,CAISEPPGGYTF
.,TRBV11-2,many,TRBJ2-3,TGTGCCAGCAGCTTAGATAGGCAGTACACAGATACGCAGTATTTT,CASSLDRQYTDTQYF
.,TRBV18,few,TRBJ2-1,TGTGCCAGCTCACGAAACGGCGGGGTTGGGGATGAGCAGTTCTTC,CASSRNGGVGDEQFF
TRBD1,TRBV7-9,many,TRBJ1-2,TGTGCCAGCAGCTTAGCGGGACAGGATAACTATGGCTACACCTTC,CASSLAGQDNYGYTF
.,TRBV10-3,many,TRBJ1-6,TGTGCCATCAGTGATCCCGTGAACTATAATTCACCCCTCCACTTT,CAISDPVNYNSPLHF
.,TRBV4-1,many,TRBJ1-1,TGCGCCAGCAGCCACCCCTTGGCTAGTATGAACACTGAAGCTTTCTTT,CASSHPLASMNTEAFF
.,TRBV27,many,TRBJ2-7,TGTGCCAGCAGTTTAAGCGGAGGGAACTACGAGCAGTACTTC,CASSLSGGNYEQYF
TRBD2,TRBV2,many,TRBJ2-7,TGTGCCAGCAGTCACGGACTAGCGGGAGGGCACGAGCAGTACTTC,CASSHGLAGGHEQYF
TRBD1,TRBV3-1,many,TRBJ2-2,TGTGCCAGCAGCTCTCCGGGACAGGGAACCGGGGAGCTGTTTTTT,CASSSPGQGTGELFF
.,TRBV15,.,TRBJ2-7,TGTGCCACCAGCAGGGGTTTATCCGGGTGGTTCGGGTACGAGCAGTACTTC,CATSRGLSGWFGYEQYF
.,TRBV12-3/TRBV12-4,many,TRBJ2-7,TGTGCCAGCAGTTTACAGGTTTCGGTCGAGCAGTACTTC,CASSLQVSVEQYF
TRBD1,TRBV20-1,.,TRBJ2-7,TGCAGTGCTACCCGGGACAGGGTTGTGTACGAGCAGTACTTC,CSATRDRVVYEQYF
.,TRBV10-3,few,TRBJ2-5,TGTGCCACCACCCGGGAGTACCAAGAGACCCAGTACTTC,CATTREYQETQYF
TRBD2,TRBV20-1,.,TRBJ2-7,TGCAGTGCCATCGGGACTAGCGGGAGACCCAGCTCCTACGAGCAGTACTTC,CSAIGTSGRPSSYEQYF
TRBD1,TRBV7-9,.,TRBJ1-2,TGTGCCAGCAGCTTATTCAACAGGGGGCGACAATATGGCTACACCTTC,CASSLFNRGRQYGYTF
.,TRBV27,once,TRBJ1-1,TGTGCCAGCACCCCATCAGGGAAGACGAACACTGAAGCTTTCTTT,CASTPSGKTNTEAFF
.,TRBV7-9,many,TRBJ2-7,TGTGCCAGCAGCCCAAAGAGCACCCAATCTTTCTCCTACGAGCAGTACTTC,CASSPKSTQSFSYEQYF
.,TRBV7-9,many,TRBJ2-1,TGTGCCAGCAGCCCTAAGGGGACGGCTTACAATGAGCAGTTCTTC,CASSPKGTAYNEQFF
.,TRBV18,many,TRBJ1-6,TGTGCCAGCTCACCGCAGGGCGATCGTTCACCCCTCCACTTT,CASSPQGDRSPLHF
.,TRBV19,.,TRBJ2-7,TGTGCCAGTAGTATCTTCGGCCTGAGCTCCTACGAGCAGTACTTC,CASSIFGLSSYEQYF
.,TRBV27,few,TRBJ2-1,TGTGCCAGCAGTTGGCGAAATGAGCAGTTCTTC,CASSWRNEQFF
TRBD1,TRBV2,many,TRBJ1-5,TGTGCCAGCAGACCCGACAGGGCCGGCAATCAGCCCCAGCATTTT,CASRPDRAGNQPQHF
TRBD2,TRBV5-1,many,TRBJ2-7,TGCGCCAGCAGCTTGACTAGCGGGAGTATTTGGGACGAGCAGTACTTC,CASSLTSGSIWDEQYF
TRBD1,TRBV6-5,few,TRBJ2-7,TGTGCCAGCAGTTACTCTGGGCAGGGGGCGTTAGAGCAGTACTTC,CASSYSGQGALEQYF
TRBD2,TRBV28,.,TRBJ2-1,TGTGCCAGCAGGACTAGCGGGAGACCTAATGAGCAGTTCTTC,CASRTSGRPNEQFF
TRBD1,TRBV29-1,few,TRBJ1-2,TGCAGCGTTGAAAGAGGGGGCAAGGGTGGCTACACCTTC,CSVERGGKGGYTF
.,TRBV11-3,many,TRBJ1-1,TGTGCCAGCAGCTTATTGGGGAACACTGAAGCTTTCTTT,CASSLLGNTEAFF
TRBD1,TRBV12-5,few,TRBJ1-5,TGTGCTAGTGGTTATGGGACAGGGGGCGGGCCCCAGCATTTT,CASGYGTGGGPQHF
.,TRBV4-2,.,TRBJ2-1,TGTGCCAGCAGCCAAGACCTCGGGGAGCAGTTCTTC,CASSQDLGEQFF
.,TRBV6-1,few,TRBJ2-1,TGTGCCAGCAGCTACCAACAGGGACTTGTCCACAATGAGCAGTTCTTC,CASSYQQGLVHNEQFF
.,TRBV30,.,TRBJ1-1,TGTGCCTGGAGTGGTCAGGGAACTGAAGCTTTCTTT,CAWSGQGTEAFF
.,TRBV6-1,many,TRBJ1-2,TGTGCCAGCACCCTCCCGGGACACCCCTATGGCTACACCTTC,CASTLPGHPYGYTF
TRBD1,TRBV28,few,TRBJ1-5,TGTGCCAGCAGTCCCTCGACAGGGACCCAGCCCCAGCATTTT,CASSPSTGTQPQHF
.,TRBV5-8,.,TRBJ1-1,TGTGCCAGCAGCTTGGCACTGGGGACGGACACTGAAGCTTTCTTT,CASSLALGTDTEAFF
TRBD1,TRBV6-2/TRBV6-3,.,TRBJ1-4,TGTGCCAGCAGCAATCCACAGGGGATAGAGGAAAAACTGTTTTTT,CASSNPQGIEEKLFF
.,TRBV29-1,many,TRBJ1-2,TGCAGCGTTGAAGACAGGAGGCTGCGGGATGGCTACACCTTC,CSVEDRRLRDGYTF
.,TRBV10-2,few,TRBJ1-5,TGCGCCAGCAGTTCACAGGGCCATCAGCCCCAGCATTTT,CASSSQGHQPQHF
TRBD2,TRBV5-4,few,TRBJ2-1,TGTGCCAGCAGCTTGGGGGGACTAGCGGGCTACAATGAGCAGTTCTTC,CASSLGGLAGYNEQFF
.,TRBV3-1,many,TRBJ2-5,TGTGCCAGCAGCCAGACGACGAGGCGGGCTGAGACCCAGTACTTC,CASSQTTRRAETQYF
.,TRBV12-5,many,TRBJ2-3,TGTGCTAGTGGTTTGGCCCTCGGGGATCCAGATACGCAGTATTTT,CASGLALGDPDTQYF
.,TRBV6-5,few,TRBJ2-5,TGTGCCAGCAGTTACAGGGGGGAGACCCAGTACTTC,CASSYRGETQYF
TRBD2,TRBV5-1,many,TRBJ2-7,TGCGCCAGCAGCCCGGGGGGGCGGGACGGAGACGAGCAGTACTTC,CASSPGGRDGDEQYF
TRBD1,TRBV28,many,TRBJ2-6,TGTGCCAGCATCGAGGAACGGGACAGGGTGTCTGGGGCCAACGTCCTGACTTTC,CASIEERDRVSGANVLTF
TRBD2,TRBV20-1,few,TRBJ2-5,TGCAGTGCCTCGACTAGCGGGGAGACCCAGTACTTC,CSASTSGETQYF
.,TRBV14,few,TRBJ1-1,TGTGCCAGCAACCAGGAGGGTGAAGCTTTCTTT,CASNQEGEAFF